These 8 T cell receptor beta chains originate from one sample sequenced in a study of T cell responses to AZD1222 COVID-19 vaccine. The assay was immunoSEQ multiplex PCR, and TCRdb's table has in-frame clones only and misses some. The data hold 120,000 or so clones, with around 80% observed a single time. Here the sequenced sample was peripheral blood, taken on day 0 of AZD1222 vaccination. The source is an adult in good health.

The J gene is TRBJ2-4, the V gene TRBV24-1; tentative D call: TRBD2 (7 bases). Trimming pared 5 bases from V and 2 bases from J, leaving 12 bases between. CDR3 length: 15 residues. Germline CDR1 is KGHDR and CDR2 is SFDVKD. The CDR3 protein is CATSAGGATKNIQYF. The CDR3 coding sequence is TGTGCCACCAGTGCGGGGGGCGCAACCAAAAACATTCAGTACTTC.

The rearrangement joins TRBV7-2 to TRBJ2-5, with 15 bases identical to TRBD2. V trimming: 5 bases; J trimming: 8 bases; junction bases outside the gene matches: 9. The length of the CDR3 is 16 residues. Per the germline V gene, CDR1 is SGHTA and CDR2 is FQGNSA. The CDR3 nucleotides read TGTGCCAGCAGCAACATTGGGACTAGCGGGAGGCGTACCCAGTACTTC. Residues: CASSNIGTSGRRTQYF.

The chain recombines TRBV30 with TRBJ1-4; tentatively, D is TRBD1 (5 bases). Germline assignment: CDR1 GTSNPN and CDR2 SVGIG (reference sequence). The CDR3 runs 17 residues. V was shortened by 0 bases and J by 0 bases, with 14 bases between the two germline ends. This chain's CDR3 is CAWSVGGSGATNEKLFF. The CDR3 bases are TGTGCCTGGAGTGTCGGGGGGTCCGGTGCAACTAATGAAAAACTGTTTTTT.

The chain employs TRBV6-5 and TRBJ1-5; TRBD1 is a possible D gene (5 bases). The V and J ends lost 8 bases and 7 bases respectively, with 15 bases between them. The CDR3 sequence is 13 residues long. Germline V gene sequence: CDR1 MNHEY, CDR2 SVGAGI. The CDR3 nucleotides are TGTGCCAGCTGGGAGGCAGGGCGCCAGCCCCAGCATTTT. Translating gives CASWEAGRQPQHF.

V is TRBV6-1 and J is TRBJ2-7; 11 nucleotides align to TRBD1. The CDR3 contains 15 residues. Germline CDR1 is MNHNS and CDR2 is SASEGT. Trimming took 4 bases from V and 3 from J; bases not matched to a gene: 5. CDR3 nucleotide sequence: TGTGCCAGCAGTGTAGCCGGGACAGGGGGCTACGAGCAGTACTTC. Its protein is CASSVAGTGGYEQYF.

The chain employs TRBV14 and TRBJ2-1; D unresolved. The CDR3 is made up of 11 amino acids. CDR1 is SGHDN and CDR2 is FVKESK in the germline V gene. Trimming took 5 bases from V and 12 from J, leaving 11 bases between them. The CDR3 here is CASSEGWGQFF. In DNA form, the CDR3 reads TGTGCCAGCAGCGAAGGTTGGGGGCAGTTCTTC.

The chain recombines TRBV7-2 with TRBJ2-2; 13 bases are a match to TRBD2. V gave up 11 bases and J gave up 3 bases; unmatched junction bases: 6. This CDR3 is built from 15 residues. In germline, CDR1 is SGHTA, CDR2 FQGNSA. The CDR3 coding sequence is TGTGCCCTCGGGACTAGCGGGGTTCACACCGGGGAGCTGTTTTTT. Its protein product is CALGTSGVHTGELFF.

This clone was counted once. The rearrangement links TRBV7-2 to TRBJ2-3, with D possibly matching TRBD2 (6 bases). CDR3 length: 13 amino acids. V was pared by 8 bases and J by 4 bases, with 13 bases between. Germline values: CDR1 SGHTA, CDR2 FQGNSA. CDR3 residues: CASSRWGADTQYF. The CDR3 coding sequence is TGTGCCAGCTCCCGTTGGGGGGCAGATACGCAGTATTTT.